This TCR beta chain was sequenced for a study of cytomegalovirus exposure and HLA in healthy donors. Points from the study as a whole: A later look showed TCR association rates differing by HLA locus, highest for DRB1 and lowest for HLA-C. In a later analysis, TCR beta V- and J-gene trimming showed a link to a missense DCLRE1C variant. It was reported in a later analysis that an Asian-associated ancestry cluster showed fewer N-insertions than the approximately 700-donor mean.

With respect to this clone: What it recognizes is unknown.

The PCR ran on 60 Vbeta and 13 Jbeta primers. Assay: immunoSEQ multiplex PCR; the TCRdb copy retains only in-frame clones and omits some. The sample totals 150,000 or so clones; its top ten clones hold 1.5% to 2%. Nominal health characterized the donors when sampled, though unrecorded immune exposures were likely. Germline CDR1 reads LNHDA; CDR2 reads SQIVND (reference sequence). Trimming cost V 4 bases and J 5 bases, with 11 bases left between them. This CDR3 has 13 amino acids. The origin of this receptor is a woman between 45 and 65 years old in good health and CMV-seronegative. The gene calls are TRBV19 and TRBJ1-1; no clear D gene. Sequencing was carried out using PBMCs. For the CDR3, the DNA is TGTGCCAGTAGTACCTCTTTCGGTACTGAAGCTTTCTTT. Its translation: CASSTSFGTEAFF.